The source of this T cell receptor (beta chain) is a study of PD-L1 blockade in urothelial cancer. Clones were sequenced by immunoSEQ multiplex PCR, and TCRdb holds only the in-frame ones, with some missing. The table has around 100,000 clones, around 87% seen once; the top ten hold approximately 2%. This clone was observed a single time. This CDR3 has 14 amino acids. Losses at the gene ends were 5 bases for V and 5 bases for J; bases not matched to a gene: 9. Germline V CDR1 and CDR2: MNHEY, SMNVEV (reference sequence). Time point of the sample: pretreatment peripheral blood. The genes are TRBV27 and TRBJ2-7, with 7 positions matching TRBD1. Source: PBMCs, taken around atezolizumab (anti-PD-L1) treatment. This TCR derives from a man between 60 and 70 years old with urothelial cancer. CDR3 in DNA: TGTGCCAGCAGTCTCTTGACAGGGTACCACGAGCAGTACTTC. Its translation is CASSLLTGYHEQYF.